This TCR beta chain was recovered during a study of T cells after yellow fever vaccination. Study results and caveats: Post-booster repertoires again held most primary-vaccination clones (around 95% CD4, about 90% CD8).

This CDR3 has 14 amino acids. V dropped 6 bases and J dropped 5; count of bases not matched to a gene: 6. TCRdb called the 5' RACE reads again in MiXCR, with one record for every CDR3 protein. In the table there are 50,000 or so distinct CDR3 sequences, less than 9% of which are singletons. At least ten counts were recorded for this clonotype. Its target is not known. The chain uses TRBV12-3 or TRBV12-4 and TRBJ1-2, with 10 bases lining up with TRBD1. The clonotype comes from a man aged 18 to 30 who received the YFV17D yellow fever vaccine. The sequencing here drew on CD8+ T cells sorted from PBMCs, taken around 15 days after the first yellow fever vaccination. CDR3 DNA: TGTGCCAGCAGACCGGGACAGGGGAGTTATGGCTACACCTTC. It is translated as CASRPGQGSYGYTF.